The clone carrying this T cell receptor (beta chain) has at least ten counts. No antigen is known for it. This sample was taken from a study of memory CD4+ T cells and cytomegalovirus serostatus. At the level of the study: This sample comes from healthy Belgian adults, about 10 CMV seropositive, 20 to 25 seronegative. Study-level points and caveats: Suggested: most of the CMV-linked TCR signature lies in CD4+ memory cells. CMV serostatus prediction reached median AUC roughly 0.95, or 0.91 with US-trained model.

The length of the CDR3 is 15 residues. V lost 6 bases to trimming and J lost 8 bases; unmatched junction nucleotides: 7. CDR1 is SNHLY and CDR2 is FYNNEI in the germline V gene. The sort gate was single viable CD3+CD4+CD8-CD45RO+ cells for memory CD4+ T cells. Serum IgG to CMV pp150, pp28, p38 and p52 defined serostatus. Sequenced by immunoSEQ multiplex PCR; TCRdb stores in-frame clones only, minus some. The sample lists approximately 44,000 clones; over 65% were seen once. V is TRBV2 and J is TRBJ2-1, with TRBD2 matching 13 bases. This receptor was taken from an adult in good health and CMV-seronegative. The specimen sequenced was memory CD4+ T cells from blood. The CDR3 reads CASRRTSGGLYEQFF. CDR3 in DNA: TGTGCCAGCAGGCGGACTAGCGGGGGCCTGTATGAGCAGTTCTTC.